The text below deals with one T cell receptor beta chain. The repertoire was sequenced with immunoSEQ multiplex PCR; TCRdb's copy has only in-frame clones and lacks some. Of 6,500 or so clones listed, about 62% are singletons. These data come from a study of early stage breast cancer tumors. The CDR3 has 17 amino acids. The V end was cut by 5 bases, the J end by 7 bases, with 24 bases between. Looked up from germline, CDR1 is SGHVS and CDR2 is FNYEAQ. This chain links TRBV7-6 with TRBJ2-1, with a weak D call TRBD2 (6 bases). Sequencing was done on a sample of normal breast tissue next to the tumor. The origin of this receptor is a person aged 45 to 59 with breast cancer. CDR3: CASSPESEGGWRNEQFF. The CDR3 region has the DNA TGTGCCAGCAGCCCTGAGAGTGAGGGAGGCTGGAGGAATGAGCAGTTCTTC.